These 30 T cell receptor beta chains share one sample of origin, sequenced in a study of CD8+CD57+ T cells in acquired aplastic anemia. For CDR3 and TCR beta VDJ profiling, genomic DNA was the template used. One entry per CDR3 protein results from TCRdb running MiXCR on the reads. In the table there are approximately 380,000 distinct CDR3 sequences, 55% to 70% of which are singletons. The sequencing sample was made of sorted CD4+, CD8+, or CD8+CD57+ T cells (not recorded which) from PBMCs. These TCRs come from a human donor in good health, serving as a control.

The chain uses TRBV6-8 and TRBJ2-1, with TRBD1 identical over 7 bases. Germline CDR1 and CDR2: MNHGY and SAAAGT. V dropped 8 bases and J dropped 4; count of bases not matched to a gene: 17. There are 17 residues in the CDR3. CDR3: CASARSSLGQDYNEQFF. In DNA, the CDR3 is TGTGCCAGCGCTAGGAGCTCCCTAGGACAGGATTACAATGAGCAGTTCTTC.

This clonotype was seen a handful of times. The CDR3 DNA reads as TGTGCCAGCAGTTCTGGGATCGGCAAAAACAATGAGCAGTTCTTC. Its protein is CASSSGIGKNNEQFF. The V and J genes are TRBV12-3 or TRBV12-4 and TRBJ2-1, with unresolved D. The CDR3 contains 15 residues. Trimming pared 4 bases from V and 5 bases from J, leaving 15 bases between.

Ten or more counts support this clonotype. The chain has TRBV29-1 and TRBJ1-4; the D gene is possibly TRBD1 (5 bases). The CDR3 has 16 residues. The germline CDR1 and CDR2 sequences are SQVTM and ANQGSEA. The ends were cut back, 4 bases at V and 3 bases at J, with 18 bases in the middle. The DNA of the CDR3 is TGCAGCGTTGGAACGCGGGGGGGGGGTTCTAATGAAAAACTGTTTTTT. It is translated as CSVGTRGGGSNEKLFF.

This clonotype was seen more than once but under ten times. A clone one base away is much larger, so this may be a read error. This chain connects TRBV5-4 to TRBJ1-6; TRBD1 aligns across 8 bases. Germline V gene lookup returns CDR1 SGHNT and CDR2 YYREEE (reference sequence). CDR3 size: 14 residues. The CDR3 DNA reads TGTGCCAGCAGCCAGGACAGGGTTAATCCACCCCTCCACTTT. Its translation is CASSQDRVNPPLHF.

Here the CDR3 reads CSASSPQRGKGDTQYF. The CDR3 DNA reads as TGCAGTGCCAGCAGCCCACAGCGGGGAAAAGGTGATACGCAGTATTTT. The V and J genes are TRBV20-1 and TRBJ2-3, with 7 bases fitting TRBD2. The germline gives CDR1 DFQATT, CDR2 SNEGSKA (reference sequence). The V and J ends lost 6 bases and 6 bases, in that order; junction bases with no gene match: 18. The CDR3 covers 16 residues.

The chain links TRBV6-6 to TRBJ1-4, with a weak D call TRBD1 (5 bases). The CDR3 consists of 15 residues. V was clipped by 4 bases and J by 11 bases, with 20 bases between them. The germline V gene encodes CDR1 MNHNY and CDR2 SVGAGI (reference sequence). CDR3 region: CASSFARGGDDKLFF. The CDR3 DNA follows: TGTGCCAGCAGTTTCGCCCGGGGCGGGGACGATAAACTGTTTTTT.

Comment on this clonotype: A much larger clone sits a single nucleotide away, making a read error possible. The chain couples TRBV18 to TRBJ1-5; D gene ambiguous. Looked up from germline, CDR1 is KGHSH and CDR2 is LQKENI. This CDR3 contains 12 residues. The CDR3 sequence is CASSDLNPPQHF. The DNA for the CDR3 is TGTGCCAGCTCAGATCTCAATCCGCCCCAGCATTTT.

On this clonotype itself: A much larger clone differs from this one at a single base, so this may be a read error. The chain combines TRBV19 with TRBJ2-3, with D perhaps matching TRBD1 or TRBD2 (5 bases each). The CDR3 is 16 amino acids. Germline CDR1 reads LNHDA; CDR2 reads SQIVND (reference sequence). The CDR3 DNA sequence: TGTGCCAGTGGTATATCCGAGGGGTATAGCACAGATACGCAGTATTTT. Translated, it gives CASGISEGYSTDTQYF.

This clonotype occurred many times. The chain joins TRBV19 to TRBJ2-3; maybe TRBD2 (7 bases). The V end lost 6 bases, the J end lost 6 bases, and 16 bases lay between the germline ends. This CDR3 has 14 amino acids. CDR1 and CDR2 from the germline V gene are LNHDA and SQIVND (reference sequence). CDR3 nucleotides: TGTGCCAGTAGGCACCCGGGGGGCGGTGATACGCAGTATTTT. It codes for CASRHPGGGDTQYF.

This clonotype was detected ten times or more. This chain joins TRBV7-6 and TRBJ2-5, with D perhaps given as TRBD1 or TRBD2 (5 bases each). The CDR3 extends over 15 amino acids. Trimming took off 5 bases at V and 5 bases at J, with 18 bases between the two ends. CDR1 and CDR2 (germline): SGHVS, FNYEAQ. The CDR3 loop is CASSPRTGAGETQYF. CDR3 bases: TGTGCCAGCAGCCCAAGGACTGGGGCAGGGGAGACCCAGTACTTC. The variable domain in full, completed from reference TRBV7-6 and TRBJ2-5, reads GAGVSQSPRYKVTKRGQDVALRCDPISGHVSLYWYRQALGQGPEFLTYFNYEAQQDKSGLPNDRFSAERPEGSISTLTIQRTEQRDSAMYRCASSPRTGAGETQYFGPGTRLLVL.

This clonotype was counted between two and nine times. The rearrangement uses TRBV12-3 or TRBV12-4 and TRBJ1-1; D unresolved. V was cut by 5 bases and J by 4 bases, with 11 bases left in between. The CDR3 is 13 amino acids. The CDR3 protein is CASSQHSSTEAFF. As DNA, the CDR3 is TGTGCCAGCAGTCAGCATAGCTCCACTGAAGCTTTCTTT.

The table lists this clonotype with many counts. The chain is built from TRBV20-1 and TRBJ2-5; 7 bases match TRBD2. The CDR3 runs 15 residues. The ends lost 3 bases at V and 2 bases at J; junction bases unmatched: 9. Germline-derived CDR1 and CDR2 are DFQATT and SNEGSKA (reference sequence). CDR3 protein: CSASQGLGGQETQYF. In DNA, the CDR3 is TGCAGTGCTAGTCAGGGCCTGGGGGGGCAAGAGACCCAGTACTTC.

This clonotype was observed a handful of times. V and J are TRBV25-1 and TRBJ2-3; 9 bases match TRBD2. This CDR3 contains 15 residues. Per the germline V gene, CDR1 is MGHDK and CDR2 is SYGVNS. The V segment lost 3 bases and the J segment 6 bases; nucleotides outside the gene matches: 7. This CDR3 reads CASSDLAGAGDTQYF. The CDR3 nucleotides read TGTGCCAGCAGTGATTTAGCGGGAGCGGGTGATACGCAGTATTTT.

Worth noting for this clonotype: At one of its ends the junction is not consistent with the germline gene, which may arise from a read error. The V gene is TRBV2, the J gene TRBJ1-1; no definite D call. Germline V gene lookup returns CDR1 SNHLY and CDR2 FYNNEI. The CDR3 extends over 14 amino acids. CDR3 nucleotide sequence: TGTGCCAGCAGGAGAGGTCACACTAATGCTGAACTTTTTTTT. Its translation is CASRRGHTNAELFF.

With regard to this clonotype: A junction boundary mismatches the germline segment, possibly from a read error. V and J are TRBV7-2 and TRBJ2-1; 8 bases are shared with TRBD2. This CDR3 region has 15 residues. In germline, CDR1 is SGHTA, CDR2 FQGNSA. The DNA for the CDR3 is TGCGCCAGCAGCTTGGGGGGGGGCGGGAGGAATGGGCAGTTCTTC. Translated, it gives CASSLGGGGRNGQFF.

On this clonotype itself: Without the conserved terminal phenylalanine or tryptophan, this CDR3 likely stems from a read error. The rearrangement uses TRBV24-1 and TRBJ2-7, with D tentatively TRBD1 or TRBD2 (5 bases each). The CDR3 loop spans 15 amino acids. The V gene's germline CDR1 is KGHDR and CDR2 SFDVKD. CDR3 bases: TGTGCCAGCAGTGAAGCGGCAGAACAGGCCTATCGGCAGTACGGC. Encoded protein: CASSEAAEQAYRQYG.

This clonotype was picked up one time. This chain links TRBV20-1 with TRBJ2-7; 7 positions match TRBD2. The CDR3 is made up of 15 amino acids. Per germline, CDR1 DFQATT and CDR2 SNEGSKA (reference sequence). The V segment lost 0 bases and the J segment 5 bases; nucleotides outside the gene matches: 10. CDR3 residues: CSARDGASGVDEQYF. The CDR3 DNA sequence: TGCAGTGCTAGAGACGGGGCTAGCGGCGTGGACGAGCAGTACTTC.

The V and J genes are TRBV20-1 and TRBJ1-5, with unresolved D. The CDR3 runs 13 residues. Trimming removed 6 bases at V and 10 bases at J, with 19 bases between. CDR1 is DFQATT, CDR2 SNEGSKA, per germline (reference sequence). CDR3 in amino acids: CSATPQVARPQHF. CDR3 coding DNA: TGCAGTGCCACTCCGCAGGTAGCTCGCCCCCAGCATTTT.

This clonotype was seen only a few times. This rearrangement joins TRBV29-1 to TRBJ2-3; possibly TRBD1 for D (7 bases). This CDR3 contains 13 residues. The ends were cut back, 2 bases at V and 6 bases at J, with 12 bases in the middle. In germline, CDR1 is SQVTM, CDR2 ANQGSEA. This chain's CDR3 is CSVEKGAGDTQYF. CDR3 bases: TGCAGCGTTGAAAAGGGGGCGGGGGATACGCAGTATTTT.

This chain links TRBV20-1 with TRBJ2-3, with 8 bases that match TRBD1. The ends lost 3 bases at V and 6 bases at J; junction bases unmatched: 8. Germline CDR1 DFQATT, CDR2 SNEGSKA (reference sequence). The CDR3 totals 14 residues. For the CDR3, the DNA is TGCAGTGCTAGTCACCCGGGACAGGCCGATACGCAGTATTTT. This encodes CSASHPGQADTQYF.

The chain joins TRBV12-3 or TRBV12-4 to TRBJ2-1; D might be TRBD1 (6 bases). TRBJ2-7 matches the DNA end more closely, so the J call is doubtful. The CDR3 is made up of 13 amino acids. Here the CDR3 reads CASSSGAVGEQYF. DNA for the CDR3: TGTGCCAGCAGCTCAGGGGCGGTGGGCGAGCAGTACTTC.

Notes on this clonotype: Since no conserved phenylalanine or tryptophan closes the CDR3, a read error is the likely cause. Because the CDR3's place on the DNA is in doubt, the DNA is left out and the CDR3 is given as listed by TCRdb. J is TRBJ1-5 and V is TRBV7-2. Germline CDR1 and CDR2: SGHTA and FQGNSA. The CDR3 numbers 13 amino acids, ends counted. CDR3 in amino acids: CASSLNGGDYGYT.

This clonotype was recorded once. One junction end disagrees with the germline gene, perhaps due to a read error. The chain carries TRBV7-2 and TRBJ2-7, with D perhaps given as TRBD1 or TRBD2 (6 bases each). The germline V gene has CDR1 SGHTA and CDR2 FQGNSA. There are 13 residues in the CDR3. CDR3 sequence reads: CASSLAGGYGQYF. CDR3 sequence (DNA): TGTGCCAGCAGCTTAGCGGGGGGCTACGGGCAGTACTTC.

For this clonotype: The conserved phenylalanine or tryptophan is not found at the CDR3 terminus, so this likely reflects a read error. Because the CDR3's place on the DNA is in doubt, the DNA is left out and the CDR3 is given as listed by TCRdb. The CDR3 sequence is CASSEDRYGNHGFRS. The V call is TRBV2, the J call TRBJ1-2; TRBD1 is taken as the D call from the table, unchecked against the DNA. Per germline, CDR1 SNHLY and CDR2 FYNNEI. The CDR3 region is 15 residues in length, termini included.

On this clonotype itself: One end of the junction is discordant with germline, which a read error may explain. The chain has TRBV5-1 and TRBJ2-5; perhaps TRBD1 as D (5 bases). This CDR3 comprises 14 residues. Germline V lookup: CDR1 SGHRS, CDR2 YFSETQ. The CDR3 sequence: CASSKGQGYETQYF. CDR3 nucleotides: TGTGCCAGCAGCAAAGGGCAGGGCTACGAGACCCAGTACTTC.

CDR3 amino acids: CATRVARGEKLFF. The DNA for the CDR3 is TGTGCCACCAGGGTAGCAAGGGGGGAAAAACTGTTTTTT. V and J are TRBV12-3 or TRBV12-4 and TRBJ1-4; maybe TRBD1 (6 bases). Trimming removed 10 bases from V and 8 bases from J, with 17 bases in between. CDR3 length equals 13 residues.

The sample holds many counts of this clonotype. V usage is TRBV2 and J usage is TRBJ1-1, with 7 positions matching TRBD1. The CDR3 spans 13 residues. The germline V gene has CDR1 SNHLY and CDR2 FYNNEI. V lost 7 bases to trimming and J lost 6 bases; unmatched junction nucleotides: 8. CDR3 coding DNA: TGTGCCAGCAAAGAAAACAGGGGTCCTGAAGCTTTCTTT. Translating it yields CASKENRGPEAFF.

This clonotype came up many times. V and J are TRBV6-6 and TRBJ1-2, with a weak D call TRBD1 (5 bases). The CDR3 is made up of 14 amino acids. V dropped 0 bases and J dropped 5 bases, with 10 bases sitting between them. Germline-derived CDR1 and CDR2 are MNHNY and SVGAGI (reference sequence). CDR3 region: CASSYSGQGYGYTF. The CDR3, as DNA: TGTGCCAGCAGTTACTCGGGTCAGGGATATGGCTACACCTTC.

This clonotype was counted between two and nine times. V usage is TRBV19 and J usage is TRBJ1-6; weak D call: TRBD1 (6 bases). The V end was cut by 5 bases, the J end by 7 bases, with 12 bases between. Germline CDR1 LNHDA, CDR2 SQIVND (reference sequence). CDR3 size: 14 residues. The CDR3: CASSYREGNSPLHF. CDR3 DNA sequence: TGTGCCAGTAGTTACAGGGAAGGGAATTCACCCCTCCACTTT.

The CDR3 bases are TGTGCCAGCAGCTTCCGACAGGGGGGAGGATATGAGCAGTTCTTC. Translating gives CASSFRQGGGYEQFF. The rearrangement links TRBV7-9 to TRBJ2-1; TRBD1 matches 9 bases. The CDR3 is made up of 15 amino acids. CDR1 is SEHNR and CDR2 is FQNEAQ in the germline V gene (reference sequence). Unmatched junction bases numbered 8, after V lost 3 bases and J lost 8 bases.